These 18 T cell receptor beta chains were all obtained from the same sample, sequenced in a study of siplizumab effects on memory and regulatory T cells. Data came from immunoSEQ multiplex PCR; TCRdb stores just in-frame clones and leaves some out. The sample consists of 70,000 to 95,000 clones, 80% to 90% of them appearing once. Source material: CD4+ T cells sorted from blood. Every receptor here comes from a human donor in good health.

The CDR3 sequence is CASSLRTGDYEQYF. DNA for the CDR3: TGTGCCAGCAGCTTACGGACAGGAGACTACGAGCAGTACTTC. This sequence joins TRBV5-5 and TRBJ2-7; 7 nucleotides align to TRBD1. This CDR3 region has 14 residues. CDR1 is SGHKS, CDR2 YYEKEE, per germline (reference sequence). V lost 2 bases, J lost 3 bases, and 5 bases stayed unmatched.

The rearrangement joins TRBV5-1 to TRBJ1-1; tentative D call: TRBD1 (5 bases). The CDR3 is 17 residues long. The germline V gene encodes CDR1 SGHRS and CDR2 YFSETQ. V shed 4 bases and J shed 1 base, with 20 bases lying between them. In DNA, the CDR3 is TGCGCCAGCAGCCTCCGGGACGGTTTCGTTCCGAACACTGAAGCTTTCTTT. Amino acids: CASSLRDGFVPNTEAFF.

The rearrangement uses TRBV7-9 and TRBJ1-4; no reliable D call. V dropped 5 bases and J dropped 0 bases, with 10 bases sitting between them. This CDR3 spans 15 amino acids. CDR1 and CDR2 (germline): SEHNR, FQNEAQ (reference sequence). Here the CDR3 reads CASSQDGATNEKLFF. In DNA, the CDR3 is TGTGCCAGCAGCCAAGATGGTGCAACTAATGAAAAACTGTTTTTT.

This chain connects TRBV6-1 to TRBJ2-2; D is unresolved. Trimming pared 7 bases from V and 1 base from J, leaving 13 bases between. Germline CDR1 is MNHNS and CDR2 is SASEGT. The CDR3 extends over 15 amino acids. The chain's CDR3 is CASTAWDENTGELFF. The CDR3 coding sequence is TGTGCCAGCACTGCGTGGGATGAGAACACCGGGGAGCTGTTTTTT.

This CDR3 reads CASSLWASEQFF. The CDR3 DNA reads TGCGCCAGCAGCTTGTGGGCTTCTGAGCAGTTCTTC. The J gene is TRBJ2-1, the V gene TRBV5-1; no clear D. Germline CDR1 reads SGHRS; CDR2 reads YFSETQ. Trimming removed 1 base from V and 9 bases from J, with 8 bases in between. The CDR3 contains 12 residues.

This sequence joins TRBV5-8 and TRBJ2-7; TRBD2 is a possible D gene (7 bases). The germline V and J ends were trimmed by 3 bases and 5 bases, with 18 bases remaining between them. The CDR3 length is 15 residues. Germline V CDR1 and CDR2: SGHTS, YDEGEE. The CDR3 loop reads CASSYPRGAEDEQYF. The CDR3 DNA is TGTGCCAGCAGCTACCCCCGGGGGGCTGAGGACGAGCAGTACTTC.

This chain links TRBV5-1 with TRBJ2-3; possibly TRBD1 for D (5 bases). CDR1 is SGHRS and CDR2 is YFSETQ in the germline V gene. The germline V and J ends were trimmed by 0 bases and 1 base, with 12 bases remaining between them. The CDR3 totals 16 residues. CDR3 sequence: CASSLEVMGRTDTQYF. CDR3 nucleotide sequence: TGCGCCAGCAGCTTGGAGGTTATGGGGCGCACAGATACGCAGTATTTT.

CDR3 protein: CASSLAPGIAGEQFF. CDR3 DNA: TGCGCCAGCAGCTTGGCCCCCGGGATAGCGGGCGAGCAGTTCTTC. This rearrangement joins TRBV5-1 to TRBJ2-1; the match to TRBD2 covers 7 bases. V lost 0 bases and J lost 10; bases outside the gene matches: 10. CDR1 and CDR2 (germline): SGHRS, YFSETQ. The CDR3 has 15 residues.

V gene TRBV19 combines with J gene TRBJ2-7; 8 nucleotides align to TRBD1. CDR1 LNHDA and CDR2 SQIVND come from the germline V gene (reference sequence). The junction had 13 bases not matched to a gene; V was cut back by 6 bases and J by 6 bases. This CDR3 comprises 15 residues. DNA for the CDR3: TGTGCCAGTAGCCCTTTGGACAGGGCGACTACCGAGCAGTACTTC. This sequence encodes CASSPLDRATTEQYF.

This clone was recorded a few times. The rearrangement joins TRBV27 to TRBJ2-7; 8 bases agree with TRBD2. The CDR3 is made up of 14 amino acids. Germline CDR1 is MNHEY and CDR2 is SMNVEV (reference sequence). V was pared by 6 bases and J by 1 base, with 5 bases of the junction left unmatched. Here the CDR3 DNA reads TGTGCCAGCAGAGGGCTAGCGGGTTCCTACGAGCAGTACTTC. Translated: CASRGLAGSYEQYF.

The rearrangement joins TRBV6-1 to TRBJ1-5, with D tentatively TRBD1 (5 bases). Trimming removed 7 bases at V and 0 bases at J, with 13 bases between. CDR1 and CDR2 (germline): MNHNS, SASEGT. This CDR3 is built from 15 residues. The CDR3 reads CASIIAGTSNQPQHF. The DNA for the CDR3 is TGTGCCAGCATAATCGCAGGGACTAGCAATCAGCCCCAGCATTTT.

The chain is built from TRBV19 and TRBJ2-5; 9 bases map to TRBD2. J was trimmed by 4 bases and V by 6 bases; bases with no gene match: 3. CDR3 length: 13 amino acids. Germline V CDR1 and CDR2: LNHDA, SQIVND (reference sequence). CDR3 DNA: TGTGCCAGTAGGGGGACTAGCAGAGAGACCCAGTACTTC. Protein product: CASRGTSRETQYF.

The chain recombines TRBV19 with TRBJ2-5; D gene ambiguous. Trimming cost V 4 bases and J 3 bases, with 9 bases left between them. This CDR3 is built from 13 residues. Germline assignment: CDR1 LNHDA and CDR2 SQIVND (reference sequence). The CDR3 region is CASSSTAKETQYF. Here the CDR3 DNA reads TGTGCCAGTAGTAGTACGGCGAAAGAGACCCAGTACTTC.

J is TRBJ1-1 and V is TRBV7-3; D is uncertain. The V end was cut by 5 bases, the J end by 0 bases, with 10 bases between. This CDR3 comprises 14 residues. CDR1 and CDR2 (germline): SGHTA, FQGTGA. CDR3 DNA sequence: TGTGCCAGCAGCCCCAGCGGGATGAACACTGAAGCTTTCTTT. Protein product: CASSPSGMNTEAFF.

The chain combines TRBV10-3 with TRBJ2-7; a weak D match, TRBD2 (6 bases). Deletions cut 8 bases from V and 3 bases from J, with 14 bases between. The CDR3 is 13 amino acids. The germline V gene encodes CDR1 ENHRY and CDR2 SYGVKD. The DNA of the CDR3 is TGTGCCATCGGGGCAGGGACTGGCTACGAGCAGTACTTC. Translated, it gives CAIGAGTGYEQYF.

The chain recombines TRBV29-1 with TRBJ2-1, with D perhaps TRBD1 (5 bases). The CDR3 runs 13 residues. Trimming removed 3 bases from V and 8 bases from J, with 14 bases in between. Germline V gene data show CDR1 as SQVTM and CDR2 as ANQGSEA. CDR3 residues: CSVDRAGAHEQFF. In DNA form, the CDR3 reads TGCAGCGTTGACAGGGCTGGGGCCCATGAGCAGTTCTTC.

The DNA of the CDR3 is TGCGCCAGCAGCTTGGGCCCCCTTGGGAGTAGCAATCAGCCCCAGCATTTT. Encoded protein: CASSLGPLGSSNQPQHF. The chain combines TRBV5-1 with TRBJ1-5; D gene unclear. There are 17 residues in the CDR3. Trimming left V 0 bases short and J 0 bases short, with 13 bases between. From germline, CDR1 is SGHRS and CDR2 YFSETQ.

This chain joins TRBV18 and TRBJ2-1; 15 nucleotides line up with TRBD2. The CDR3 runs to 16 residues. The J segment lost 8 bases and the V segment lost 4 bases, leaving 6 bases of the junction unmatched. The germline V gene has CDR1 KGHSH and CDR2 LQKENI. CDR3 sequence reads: CASSRTSGRAGDEQFF. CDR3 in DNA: TGTGCCAGCTCACGGACTAGCGGGAGGGCCGGCGATGAGCAGTTCTTC.